The present TCR beta chain was sequenced within a study of shared clonotypes between healthy human individuals. The material for each subset, its genomic DNA, was split evenly across several immunoSEQ plates. TCRdb's table, derived via immunoSEQ multiplex PCR, lists solely in-frame clones and lacks some. In the table there are roughly 2.6 million clones, more than 90% of which are singletons. The CDR3 length is 12 residues. Germline V gene data show CDR1 as SEHNR and CDR2 as FQNEAQ (reference sequence). V was shortened by 2 bases and J by 13 bases, with 14 bases between the two germline ends. The receptor's source is a man aged 18 to 29 in good health. The source material was naive CD4+ T cells sorted from blood. As for subset: CD45RA+ positively selected. This chain joins TRBV7-9 and TRBJ2-5, with a tentative D call TRBD1 (5 bases). The CDR3 sequence is CASSLTTGLLYF. CDR3 nucleotide sequence: TGTGCCAGCAGCTTAACAACAGGCCTCCTGTACTTC. Complete variable domain (other parts from reference TRBV7-9 and TRBJ2-5): DTGVSQNPRHKITKRGQNVTFRCDPISEHNRLYWYRQTLGQGPEFLTYFQNEAQLEKSRLLSDRFSAERPKGSFSTLEIQRTEQGDSAMYLCASSLTTGLLYFGPGTRLLVL.